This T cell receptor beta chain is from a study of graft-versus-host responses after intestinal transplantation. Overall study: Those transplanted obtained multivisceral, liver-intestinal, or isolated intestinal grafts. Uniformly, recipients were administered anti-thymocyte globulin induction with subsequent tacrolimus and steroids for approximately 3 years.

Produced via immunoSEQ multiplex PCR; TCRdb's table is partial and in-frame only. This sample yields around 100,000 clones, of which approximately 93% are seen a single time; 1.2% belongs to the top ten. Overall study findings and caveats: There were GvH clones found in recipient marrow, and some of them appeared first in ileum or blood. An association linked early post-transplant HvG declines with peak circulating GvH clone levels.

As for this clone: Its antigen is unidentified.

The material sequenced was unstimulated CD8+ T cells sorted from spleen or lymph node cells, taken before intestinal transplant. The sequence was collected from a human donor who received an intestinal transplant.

This CDR3 reads CASSNSGTSGNEQFF. CDR3 nucleotide sequence: TGTGCCAGCAGTAATTCCGGGACTAGCGGCAATGAGCAGTTCTTC. The chain couples TRBV2 to TRBJ2-1; 11 nucleotides agree with TRBD2. Looked up from germline, CDR1 is SNHLY and CDR2 is FYNNEI. Trimming removed 5 bases from V and 6 bases from J; junction bases left unmatched: 6. The CDR3 runs 15 residues.